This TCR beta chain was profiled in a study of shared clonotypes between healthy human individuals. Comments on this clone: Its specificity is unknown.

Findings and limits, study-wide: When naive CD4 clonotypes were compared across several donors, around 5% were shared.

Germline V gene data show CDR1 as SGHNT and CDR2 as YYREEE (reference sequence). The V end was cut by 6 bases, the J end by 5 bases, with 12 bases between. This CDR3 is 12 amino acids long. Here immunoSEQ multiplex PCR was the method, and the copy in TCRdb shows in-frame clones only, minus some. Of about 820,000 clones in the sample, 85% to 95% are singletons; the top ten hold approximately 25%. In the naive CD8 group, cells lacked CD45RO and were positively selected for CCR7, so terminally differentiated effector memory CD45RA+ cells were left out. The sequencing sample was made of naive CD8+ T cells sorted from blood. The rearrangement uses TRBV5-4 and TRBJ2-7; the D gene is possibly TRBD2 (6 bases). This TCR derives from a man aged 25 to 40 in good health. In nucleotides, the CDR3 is TGTGCCAGCATGGAGGAGGGCCACGAGCAGTACTTC. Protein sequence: CASMEEGHEQYF.